The clone carrying this T cell receptor beta chain has more than one count but fewer than ten. This sample was taken from a study of control samples from healthy donors and cancer patients. The V gene lost 3 bases and the J gene lost 3 bases, with 16 bases spanning the gap. The germline V gene has CDR1 SGHRS and CDR2 YFSETQ. CDR3 length: 15 residues. This table comes from immunoSEQ multiplex PCR, and its TCRdb copy is limited to in-frame clones, with some not included. The sample contains approximately 120,000 clones, 80% to 90% of which appear only once. The source material was blood. This sequence joins TRBV5-1 and TRBJ2-7; tentatively, D is TRBD2 (5 bases). This receptor was obtained from a man between 60 and 75 years old in good health. The CDR3 nucleotides are TGCGCCAGCAGCTCAGCCGGGGTCGACTTCTACGAGCAGTACTTC. Protein sequence: CASSSAGVDFYEQYF. The variable domain in full, completed from reference TRBV5-1 and TRBJ2-7, reads KAGVTQTPRYLIKTRGQQVTLSCSPISGHRSVSWYQQTPGQGLQFLFEYFSETQRNKGNFPGRFSGRQFSNSRSEMNVSTLELGDSALYLCASSSAGVDFYEQYFGPGTRLTVT.